Below are 7 T cell receptor beta chains sequenced from a single sample in a study of cytomegalovirus exposure and HLA in healthy donors. The PCR was carried out with 60 Vbeta primers and 13 Jbeta primers. Method: immunoSEQ multiplex PCR; TCRdb's copy keeps in-frame clones and lacks some. In the table there are 130,000 to 150,000 clones, about 80% of which are singletons. The source material was PBMCs. These receptors all come from a middle-aged man in good health and CMV-seropositive.

CDR3 bases: TGTGCCAGCAGCTTAGACAGGGCTACTGAAGCTTTCTTT. Residues: CASSLDRATEAFF. This chain uses TRBV7-9 with TRBJ1-1; D may be TRBD1 (6 bases). CDR1 and CDR2 from the germline V gene are SEHNR and FQNEAQ (reference sequence). Trimming took off 1 base at V and 5 bases at J, with 8 bases between the two ends. There are 13 residues in the CDR3.

V is TRBV5-6 and J is TRBJ2-5; TRBD2 agrees at 8 bases. This CDR3 spans 16 amino acids. Germline CDR1 and CDR2: SGHDT and YYEEEE. Trimming cost V 4 bases and J 1 base; bases outside gene matches: 9. The CDR3 region has the DNA TGTGCCAGCAGCGGGGTTCGTGGACTAGCCCAAGAGACCCAGTACTTC. As protein: CASSGVRGLAQETQYF.

The chain is built from TRBV5-6 and TRBJ1-5; the D is unclear. The CDR3 length is 12 residues. Trimming took 4 bases from V and 7 from J, leaving 9 bases between them. Germline assignment: CDR1 SGHDT and CDR2 YYEEEE. The CDR3: CASSLSGQPQHF. The DNA for the CDR3 is TGTGCCAGCAGCCTGTCGGGGCAGCCCCAGCATTTT.

V and J are TRBV5-5 and TRBJ2-1; 7 nucleotides line up with TRBD2. Germline V lookup: CDR1 SGHKS, CDR2 YYEKEE (reference sequence). The V gene end was trimmed by 0 bases and the J gene end by 5 bases; junction bases not matched to a gene: 8. The CDR3 runs to 16 residues. The CDR3 here is CASSLAYGGRDNEQFF. CDR3 in DNA: TGTGCCAGCAGCTTGGCCTATGGCGGGAGAGACAATGAGCAGTTCTTC.

The genes are TRBV7-2 and TRBJ2-2, with 8 bases matching TRBD2. V lost 1 base and J lost 0; bases outside the gene matches: 4. Germline lookup yields CDR1 SGHTA and CDR2 FQGNSA. The CDR3 is made up of 17 amino acids. Here the CDR3 DNA reads TGTGCCAGCAGCTTAGGGGCGGGGGGCGCGAACACCGGGGAGCTGTTTTTT. Its translation is CASSLGAGGANTGELFF.

A single count supports this clone. Other DNA sequences in the sample encode the same CDR3. The V call is TRBV4-1, the J call TRBJ2-7; tentatively, D is TRBD1 (6 bases). This CDR3 spans 14 amino acids. The V end lost 0 bases, the J end lost 2 bases, and 8 bases lay between the germline ends. Germline V gene sequence: CDR1 MGHRA, CDR2 YSYEKL. Written as DNA, the CDR3 is TGCGCCAGCAGCCAAGACAGGGGAACCTACGAGCAGTACTTC. Translating it yields CASSQDRGTYEQYF.

The V call is TRBV6-1, the J call TRBJ2-5; D might be TRBD2 (6 bases). The germline CDR1 and CDR2 sequences are MNHNS and SASEGT. Between the trimmed V and J ends, which lost 0 bases and 14 bases, there was a span of 16 bases. This CDR3 spans 13 amino acids. In DNA, the CDR3 is TGTGCCAGCAGTGAAGCTCGGGCGGGGACTCCCTACTTC. It translates to CASSEARAGTPYF.